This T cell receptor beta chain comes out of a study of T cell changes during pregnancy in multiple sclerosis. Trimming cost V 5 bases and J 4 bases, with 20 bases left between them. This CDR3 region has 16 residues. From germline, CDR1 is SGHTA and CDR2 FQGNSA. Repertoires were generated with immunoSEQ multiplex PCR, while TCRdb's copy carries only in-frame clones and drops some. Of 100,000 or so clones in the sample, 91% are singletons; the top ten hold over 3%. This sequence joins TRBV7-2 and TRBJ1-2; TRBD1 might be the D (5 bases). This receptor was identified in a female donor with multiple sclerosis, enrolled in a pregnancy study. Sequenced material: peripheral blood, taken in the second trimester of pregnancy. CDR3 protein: CASSGTQGSFGYGYTF. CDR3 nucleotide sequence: TGTGCCAGCAGCGGGACTCAGGGAAGCTTTGGCTATGGCTACACCTTC.